The sequence of this TCR beta chain was determined in a study of CD8 T cells in ankylosing spondylitis. With regard to this clonotype: Its antigen is unknown.

Libraries of TCR beta came from quantitative 5'-RACE with molecular barcodes. Using its own MiXCR run on the 5' RACE reads, TCRdb lists one record per CDR3 protein. Of some 220,000 distinct CDR3 sequences in the sample, roughly 6.6% were seen once. CDR1 WSHSY and CDR2 SAAADI come from the germline V gene. V lost 10 bases to trimming and J lost 4 bases; unmatched junction nucleotides: 8. The CDR3 is 13 residues long. Findings of the study overall: According to the report, clones linked to the disease were significantly enriched in matched synovial fluid samples taken from ankylosing spondylitis patients. Earlier authors reported some of these motif variants in reactive arthritis synovial fluid and blood. Made up of 7 to 9 highly homologous variants, a TCR beta motif appeared characteristic of ankylosing spondylitis blood.

The clonotype comes from a male donor with ankylosing spondylitis. Sequenced sample: blood, either unsorted or a sorted T cell fraction (not recorded which). This chain links TRBV10-2 with TRBJ2-7; TRBD1 matches 9 bases. DNA for the CDR3: TGCGCCACCCCGGGACAGGGTTCGTACGAGCAGTACTTC. Amino acid sequence: CATPGQGSYEQYF.